The sequence of this T cell receptor (beta chain) was determined in a study of regulatory T cells in long-lasting Graves disease. Turning to the study itself: Treatment with antithyroid drugs for over 5 years, together with positive TSH receptor antibodies, meant persistent Graves' disease.

As to time point: persistent/refractory GD, antithyroid drugs over 5 years with positive TRAb. The TCR library was made from RNA that had been extracted from PBMCs in TRIzol. In Xi'an, China, an endocrinology department was the source of patients. Study outcomes and limitations: The study examined only peripheral blood, not thyroid tissue.

CDR3 regions were amplified by Arm-PCR using iRepertoire HTBI primers to build TCR beta libraries. TCRdb re-derived calls from the multiplex PCR reads in MiXCR, one entry per CDR3 protein. The table has around 460,000 distinct CDR3 sequences, 22% seen once. This clonotype was observed a handful of times. Its antigen is unidentified. The CDR3 contains 18 residues. V lost 2 bases and J lost 2, with 21 bases in between. The V gene's germline CDR1 is SGHTA and CDR2 FQGTGA. This sequence joins TRBV7-3 and TRBJ1-2; perhaps TRBD1 as D (5 bases). The sample consisted of peripheral blood mononuclear cells (PBMCs), taken when the disease was refractory, from a patient treated with antithyroid drugs. The sequence came from a female donor with Graves disease. The CDR3 DNA sequence: TGTGCCAGCAGCTTAGGACGTCGACTGGGGCGGCCCAACTATGGCTACACCTTC. Protein sequence: CASSLGRRLGRPNYGYTF. The full variable domain, rest sourced from reference TRBV7-3 and TRBJ1-2, is GAGVSQTPSNKVTEKGKYVELRCDPISGHTALYWYRQSLGQGPEFLIYFQGTGAADDSGLPNDRFFAVRPEGSVSTLKIQRTERGDSAVYLCASSLGRRLGRPNYGYTFGSGTRLTVV.